These 6 T cell receptor beta chains originate from one sample sequenced in a study of T cells in Graves' hyperthyroidism and ophthalmopathy. The CDR3 regions of TCR beta were amplified from RNA transcripts. Initially, a first-round RT-PCR of the TCR CDR3 employed the HTBI primer set. TCRdb fed the multiplex PCR reads into MiXCR, producing one record per CDR3 protein. The sample lists roughly 650,000 distinct CDR3 sequences, approximately 15% occurring once. Material: blood. These receptors originate from a woman in her forties with Graves' ophthalmopathy.

This clonotype was seen many times. The V gene is TRBV11-2, the J gene TRBJ2-2; the D is unclear. This CDR3 contains 12 residues. CDR1 and CDR2 from the germline V gene are SGHAT and FQNNGV. The ends were cut back, 5 bases at V and 7 bases at J, with 8 bases in the middle. The chain's CDR3 is CASSLYDGELFF. The CDR3 DNA reads as TGTGCCAGCAGCCTATATGACGGGGAGCTGTTTTTT.

This clonotype was counted at least ten times. This chain uses TRBV5-1 with TRBJ2-7, with TRBD2 identical over 7 bases. Germline CDR1 reads SGHRS; CDR2 reads YFSETQ. Unmatched junction bases numbered 10, after V lost 4 bases and J lost 6 bases. This CDR3 spans 14 amino acids. CDR3 bases: TGCGCCAGCAGCCCCCAAAACCGGGGGGTCGAGCAGTACTTC. It translates to CASSPQNRGVEQYF.

This clonotype was counted only a few times. The J gene is TRBJ2-3, the V gene TRBV18; D call uncertain. Deletions cut 3 bases from V and 4 bases from J, with 8 bases between. The germline V gene encodes CDR1 KGHSH and CDR2 LQKENI. The CDR3 extends over 13 amino acids. The CDR3 loop is CASSPLIADTQYF. The CDR3 DNA reads TGTGCCAGCTCACCCCTTATCGCAGATACGCAGTATTTT.

At least ten counts were recorded for this clonotype. The J gene is TRBJ2-1, the V gene TRBV5-1, with TRBD2 matching 11 bases. This CDR3 is built from 19 residues. Germline loops: CDR1 SGHRS, CDR2 YFSETQ. J was trimmed by 6 bases and V by 0 bases; bases with no gene match: 14. Here the CDR3 reads CASSLDPPSGRSTSNEQFF. The DNA for the CDR3 is TGCGCCAGCAGCTTGGATCCGCCTAGCGGGAGGTCTACTAGCAATGAGCAGTTCTTC. The full variable domain, in which reference TRBV5-1 and TRBJ2-1 provide the parts outside the CDR3, is KAGVTQTPRYLIKTRGQQVTLSCSPISGHRSVSWYQQTPGQGLQFLFEYFSETQRNKGNFPGRFSGRQFSNSRSEMNVSTLELGDSALYLCASSLDPPSGRSTSNEQFFGPGTRLTVL.

This clonotype was counted only a few times. The gene calls are TRBV7-9 and TRBJ1-4; no definite D call. Trimming removed 5 bases from V and 5 bases from J, with 12 bases in between. Germline CDR1 is SEHNR and CDR2 is FQNEAQ (reference sequence). The CDR3 covers 14 residues. CDR3 sequence (DNA): TGTGCCAGCAGCCCCGCAGGAACAAATGAAAAACTGTTTTTT. Translation gives CASSPAGTNEKLFF.

In its sample, this clonotype was seen many times. The chain has TRBV12-3 or TRBV12-4 and TRBJ1-2; a possible D gene is TRBD1 (6 bases). CDR3 length: 16 residues. The V and J ends lost 6 bases and 8 bases respectively, with 25 bases between them. CDR3 coding DNA: TGTGCCAGCAGACGCGCCACAGGGAGTCACCCCGTCGGCTACACCTTC. It encodes CASRRATGSHPVGYTF.